The 23 T cell receptor beta chains below all came from one sample that was sequenced in a study of blood T cell repertoires in COVID-19. Sequencing was performed with immunoSEQ multiplex PCR; in TCRdb, only in-frame clones are kept and a portion is missing. The sample includes fewer than 250,000 clones, around 86% of them seen just once. Sequenced input: peripheral blood. The receptors here all came from a man aged 50 or older with acute or convalescent COVID-19.

The rearrangement links TRBV10-3 to TRBJ1-1; no clear D. The length of the CDR3 is 12 residues. Germline V lookup: CDR1 ENHRY, CDR2 SYGVKD. V was pared by 2 bases and J by 2 bases, with 3 bases between. CDR3: CAISEVNTEAFF. CDR3 bases: TGTGCCATCAGTGAGGTAAACACTGAAGCTTTCTTT.

The rearrangement uses TRBV9 and TRBJ2-7; D may be TRBD1 (8 bases). The CDR3 runs 16 residues. V lost 4 bases and J 1 base, leaving 18 bases between the germline ends. The germline CDR1 and CDR2 sequences are SGDLS and YYNGEE. CDR3 DNA sequence: TGTGCCAGCAGCCCCGACAGGGGAGGGGCTTCCTACGAGCAGTACTTC. As protein: CASSPDRGGASYEQYF.

V usage is TRBV19 and J usage is TRBJ2-3, with a tentative D call TRBD2 (6 bases). With 5 bases removed from V and 4 bases from J, the gap between germline ends came to 13 bases. Germline V gives CDR1 LNHDA, CDR2 SQIVND (reference sequence). The length of the CDR3 is 14 residues. DNA of the CDR3: TGTGCCAGTAGTGGCGGGGCGCTCCCAGATACGCAGTATTTT. This translates into CASSGGALPDTQYF.

CDR3 in DNA: TGTGCCAGCAGCCCGCGGGACGGATTGTATGGCTACACCTTC. As protein: CASSPRDGLYGYTF. This chain connects TRBV7-8 to TRBJ1-2; tentatively, D is TRBD1 (5 bases). The germline gives CDR1 SGHVS, CDR2 FQNEAQ. Deletions cut 5 bases from V and 5 bases from J, with 15 bases between. CDR3 size: 14 residues.

A few counts support this clone. This chain joins TRBV7-8 and TRBJ2-2, with D possibly matching TRBD1 (5 bases). Germline loops: CDR1 SGHVS, CDR2 FQNEAQ. The ends were cut back, 5 bases at V and 4 bases at J, with 14 bases in the middle. The CDR3 has 15 residues. CDR3 bases: TGTGCCAGCAGCCCACCGGGCAGGGTCACCGGGGAGCTGTTTTTT. Encoded protein: CASSPPGRVTGELFF.

The rearrangement uses TRBV5-1 and TRBJ1-5; the match to TRBD1 covers 7 bases. Germline CDR1 reads SGHRS; CDR2 reads YFSETQ. V dropped 4 bases and J dropped 6; count of bases not matched to a gene: 10. The CDR3 runs 15 residues. Here the CDR3 reads CASSLADRSLQPQHF. CDR3 nucleotides: TGCGCCAGCAGCCTCGCGGACAGGTCCCTTCAGCCCCAGCATTTT.

The J gene is TRBJ2-7, the V gene TRBV12-5; TRBD2 aligns across 11 bases. Losses at the gene ends were 6 bases for V and 0 bases for J; bases not matched to a gene: 4. Germline values: CDR1 LGHNT, CDR2 FRNRAP. The CDR3 has 15 residues. The CDR3 DNA follows: TGTGCTAGTGGCCCCGGGACTAGCGGCTCCTACGAGCAGTACTTC. Encoded protein: CASGPGTSGSYEQYF.

The J gene is TRBJ2-7, the V gene TRBV5-1; D is possibly TRBD1 (6 bases). The length of the CDR3 is 13 residues. The germline V and J ends were trimmed by 5 bases and 2 bases, with 11 bases remaining between them. Germline V gene sequence: CDR1 SGHRS, CDR2 YFSETQ. The CDR3 region has the DNA TGCGCCAGCAGGAACGACAGGACCTACGAGCAGTACTTC. Amino acid sequence: CASRNDRTYEQYF. Filled out from reference TRBV5-1 and TRBJ2-7, the complete variable domain reads KAGVTQTPRYLIKTRGQQVTLSCSPISGHRSVSWYQQTPGQGLQFLFEYFSETQRNKGNFPGRFSGRQFSNSRSEMNVSTLELGDSALYLCASRNDRTYEQYFGPGTRLTVT.

This chain uses TRBV12-3 or TRBV12-4 with TRBJ1-2; no reliable D call. The CDR3 runs 13 residues. Deletions cut 6 bases from V and 1 base from J, with 9 bases between. The CDR3 nucleotides are TGTGCCAGCAGCTATCCCAATAACTATGGCTACACCTTC. It specifies CASSYPNNYGYTF.

This clone was observed a few times. The V call is TRBV12-3 or TRBV12-4, the J call TRBJ1-2; 7 nucleotides align to TRBD1. Trimming took 5 bases from V and 8 from J; bases not matched to a gene: 8. CDR3 size: 13 residues. The CDR3 DNA reads TGTGCCAGCAGTCCCGGACAGGACTTGGGCTACACCTTC. This translates into CASSPGQDLGYTF.

The rearrangement links TRBV28 to TRBJ2-7; 8 positions agree with TRBD1. CDR1 is MDHEN, CDR2 SYDVKM, per germline. The CDR3 length is 16 residues. Trimming at V came to 5 bases and at J to 4 bases, leaving 13 bases not matched to a gene. The CDR3 nucleotides read TGTGCCAGCAGTGCCGGGGCCGGGACAGGCTTTTACGAGCAGTACTTC. Amino acid sequence: CASSAGAGTGFYEQYF.

The chain combines TRBV3-1 (or the pseudogene TRBV3-2) with TRBJ1-1; unclear D gene. Germline-derived CDR1 and CDR2 are LGHDT and YNNKEL (reference sequence). This CDR3 has 13 residues. V lost 1 base and J lost 7, with 10 bases in between. CDR3 DNA sequence: TGTGCCAGCAGCCAAGTAGCTCAAGGTGAAGCTTTCTTT. It specifies CASSQVAQGEAFF.

This clone appeared once. The chain combines TRBV2 with TRBJ2-1, with 7 bases aligning to TRBD1. Germline V gene sequence: CDR1 SNHLY, CDR2 FYNNEI. The CDR3 is 11 residues long. Losses at the gene ends were 8 bases for V and 8 bases for J; bases not matched to a gene: 3. CDR3 coding DNA: TGTGCCAGCGCTAGGGGGCATGAGCAGTTCTTC. It yields the protein CASARGHEQFF.

This clone showed up just a few times. The chain is built from TRBV10-3 and TRBJ1-4; D is possibly TRBD1 (6 bases). The V end was cut by 6 bases, the J end by 8 bases, with 19 bases between. CDR1 is ENHRY, CDR2 SYGVKD, per germline. The CDR3 covers 15 residues. CDR3 DNA sequence: TGTGCCATCAGACGAACAGGGATGGTCGGGGAAAAACTGTTTTTT. Translated, it gives CAIRRTGMVGEKLFF.

The V and J genes are TRBV20-1 and TRBJ1-2; a weak D match, TRBD1 (6 bases). Between the trimmed V and J ends, which lost 6 bases and 14 bases, there was a span of 19 bases. The germline gives CDR1 DFQATT, CDR2 SNEGSKA (reference sequence). The CDR3 consists of 11 residues. The CDR3 coding sequence is TGCAGTGCCCCCGACAGGTCGAAGGGGACCTTC. It specifies CSAPDRSKGTF.

CDR3 in amino acids: CSATPQGQNIQYF. For the CDR3, the DNA is TGCAGCGCTACTCCACAGGGGCAAAACATTCAGTACTTC. The J gene is TRBJ2-4, the V gene TRBV29-1; TRBD1 agrees at 7 bases. The CDR3 has 13 residues. The germline CDR1 and CDR2 sequences are SQVTM and ANQGSEA. V shed 7 bases and J 5 bases; nucleotides not matched to a gene: 8.

This rearrangement joins TRBV5-1 to TRBJ1-4, with D possibly TRBD1 on 5 matching bases. The CDR3 has 14 amino acids. Trimming removed 4 bases from V and 8 bases from J, with 15 bases in between. The germline CDR1 and CDR2 sequences are SGHRS and YFSETQ. The DNA for the CDR3 is TGCGCCAGCAGCCAAGGGGCTTTTGGGGAAAAACTGTTTTTT. Its protein product is CASSQGAFGEKLFF.

This chain connects TRBV27 to TRBJ1-2; TRBD1 matches at 10 bases. Per germline, CDR1 MNHEY and CDR2 SMNVEV (reference sequence). CDR3 length: 18 amino acids. Germline trimming cut 4 bases from V and 2 bases from J; bases unmatched to any gene: 13. The CDR3 sequence is CASSSSLGTGEGNYGYTF. Written as DNA, the CDR3 is TGTGCCAGCAGTTCAAGTCTCGGGACAGGGGAGGGCAACTATGGCTACACCTTC.

This sequence joins TRBV18 and TRBJ1-2; D is undetermined. V lost 2 bases and J lost 4, with 11 bases in between. Per germline, CDR1 KGHSH and CDR2 LQKENI. There are 14 residues in the CDR3. CDR3 region: CASSPGQTLYGYTF. CDR3 DNA: TGTGCCAGCTCACCAGGGCAGACCCTCTATGGCTACACCTTC.

V is TRBV28 and J is TRBJ1-2; 7 bases are a match to TRBD1. The CDR3 contains 12 residues. The ends lost 8 bases at V and 8 bases at J; junction bases unmatched: 8. Germline V gives CDR1 MDHEN, CDR2 SYDVKM. The CDR3 spells CASPFPGGGYTF. CDR3 nucleotides: TGTGCCAGCCCCTTCCCAGGGGGGGGCTACACCTTC.

The rearrangement links TRBV5-1 to TRBJ1-1, with D perhaps TRBD1 (6 bases). Trimming removed 0 bases from V and 2 bases from J, with 11 bases in between. CDR3 length equals 15 residues. CDR1 and CDR2 (germline): SGHRS, YFSETQ. The CDR3 DNA is TGCGCCAGCAGCTTGGCCCGGGGACATAACACTGAAGCTTTCTTT. Protein: CASSLARGHNTEAFF.

V and J are TRBV2 and TRBJ2-2; TRBD1 agrees at 9 bases. Per germline, CDR1 SNHLY and CDR2 FYNNEI. V trimming: 5 bases; J trimming: 1 base; junction bases outside the gene matches: 2. This CDR3 contains 15 residues. The chain's CDR3 is CASSLGQGNTGELFF. The CDR3 nucleotides read TGTGCCAGCAGTCTGGGACAGGGGAACACCGGGGAGCTGTTTTTT.

J is TRBJ1-1 and V is TRBV7-9; TRBD1 might be the D (5 bases). The CDR3 has 17 residues. The germline CDR1 and CDR2 sequences are SEHNR and FQNEAQ (reference sequence). The V end was cut by 7 bases, the J end by 0 bases, with 21 bases between. CDR3 protein: CASTPRLRDRMNTEAFF. DNA of the CDR3: TGTGCCAGCACCCCTAGGTTGCGGGACCGCATGAACACTGAAGCTTTCTTT.